This is a list of T cell receptor beta chains from one sample in a study of beta chain features in type 1 diabetes. Repertoires were generated with immunoSEQ multiplex PCR, while TCRdb's copy carries only in-frame clones and drops some. The data show more than 95,000 clones, under 30% seen once. Sequencing input: central memory CD4+ T cells from blood. Receptor source: a woman aged 18-29 years with type 1 diabetes. CDR3s include the opening cysteine and the closing phenylalanine or tryptophan. A D gene is named only where the DNA matches it firmly. Not all rows give a size; the values are once, few, many and, for expanded clones, a class.

v_gene | abundance | d_gene | CDR3aa
TRBV7-2 | . | . | CASSLAGTNHNEQFF
TRBV5-1 | . | TRBD2 | CASRLAGPTYEQYF
TRBV29-1 | . | TRBD2 | CSVGDYLEQFF
TRBV18 | . | TRBD1 | CASSPGQGTGGRGEQFF
TRBV6-1 | . | . | CASSTGYPPNTEAFF
TRBV9 | . | . | CASSVGGANEKLFF
TRBV27 | once | . | CASRVGSSYNEQFF
TRBV5-4 | few | TRBD1 | CASSFGGGTGGLETQYF
TRBV29-1 | . | TRBD2 | CSVAGGSEQYF
TRBV11-1 | few | . | CASSFAFVETQYF
TRBV5-6 | . | . | CASSTQETQYF
TRBV23-1 | few | . | CASSQCRTSLSSTDTQYF
TRBV6-5 | few | TRBD1 | CASSSGGRQPQHF
TRBV7-8 | . | TRBD1 | CASSLGQGSHRGPWETQYF
TRBV7-2 | few | . | CASSLTVGGSTDTQYF
TRBV7-9 | . | . | CASSLSSGEQYF
TRBV2 | . | TRBD1 | CASSEDRAHGYTF
TRBV30 | . | . | CAWSVGSRNQPQHF
TRBV7-9 | . | TRBD1 | CASSSQGGQPQHF
TRBV9 | . | TRBD1 | CASSPGTGKETQYF
TRBV9 | . | TRBD1 | CASSVDRGIQETQYF
TRBV11-2 | . | TRBD2 | CASSPRGAGGAGELFF
TRBV7-2 | . | . | CASSLLPGRETQYF
TRBV9 | few | . | CASSVPAEINTGELFF
TRBV10-2 | . | TRBD2 | CASRGLAGVSEETQYF
TRBV29-1 | . | . | CSGLPGRKSDTQYF
TRBV11-3 | . | TRBD2 | CASSLGLAAVNEQFF
TRBV18 | . | TRBD1 | CASSPPRTGGDEQYF
TRBV20-1 | . | . | CSARDLEAFF
TRBV7-2 | . | TRBD1 | CASSSSTGSEQFF
TRBV28 | few | TRBD1 | CASSLSQGAYEQYF
TRBV7-3 | . | . | CASSPHTTVNTEAFF
TRBV9 | . | . | CASRGQGFGTEAFF
TRBV30 | few | . | CAWSVGGNQPQHF
TRBV7-2 | few | TRBD2 | CASSVRSGRGNEQFF
TRBV2 | . | . | CASSEIWGAGELFF
TRBV7-8 | few | TRBD2 | CASSLGTSGRSGPNTGELFF
TRBV4-2 | . | . | CASSQEGRTGTEAFF
TRBV12-2 | . | . | CASRPGRGRDETQYF
TRBV7-2 | . | TRBD1 | CASSFRDRGLGETQYF
TRBV4-1 | . | . | CASSQYHNPNAAFSGNTIYF
TRBV6-6 | few | TRBD1 | CASLTGQAYSNQPQHF
TRBV7-2 | few | TRBD1 | CASSFVGTGHTGELFF
TRBV5-6 | . | . | CASSLQIDTQYF
TRBV29-1 | . | . | CSVAQYGETQYF
TRBV5-4 | once | TRBD1 | CASSQQGAAETQYF
TRBV2 | . | . | CASSKQVSGANVLTF
TRBV28 | . | . | CASSYGGGGQETQYF
TRBV16 | . | . | CASSQSFQVTEAFF
TRBV6-6 | few | . | CASSWVGGDYGYTF
TRBV25-1 | few | . | CASSESTGTSYTGELFF